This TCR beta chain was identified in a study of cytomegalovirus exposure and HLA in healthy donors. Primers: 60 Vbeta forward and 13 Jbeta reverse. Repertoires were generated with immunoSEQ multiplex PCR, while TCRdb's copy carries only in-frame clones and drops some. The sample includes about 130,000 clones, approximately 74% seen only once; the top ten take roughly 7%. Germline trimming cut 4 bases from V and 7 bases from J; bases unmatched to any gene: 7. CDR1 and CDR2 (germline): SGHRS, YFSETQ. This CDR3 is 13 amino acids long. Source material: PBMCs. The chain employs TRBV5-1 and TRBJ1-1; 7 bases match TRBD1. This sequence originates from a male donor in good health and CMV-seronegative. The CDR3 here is CASSLDRSYEAFF. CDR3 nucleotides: TGCGCCAGCAGCCTGGACAGGTCCTATGAAGCTTTCTTT. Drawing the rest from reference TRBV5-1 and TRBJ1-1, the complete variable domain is KAGVTQTPRYLIKTRGQQVTLSCSPISGHRSVSWYQQTPGQGLQFLFEYFSETQRNKGNFPGRFSGRQFSNSRSEMNVSTLELGDSALYLCASSLDRSYEAFFGQGTRLTVV.